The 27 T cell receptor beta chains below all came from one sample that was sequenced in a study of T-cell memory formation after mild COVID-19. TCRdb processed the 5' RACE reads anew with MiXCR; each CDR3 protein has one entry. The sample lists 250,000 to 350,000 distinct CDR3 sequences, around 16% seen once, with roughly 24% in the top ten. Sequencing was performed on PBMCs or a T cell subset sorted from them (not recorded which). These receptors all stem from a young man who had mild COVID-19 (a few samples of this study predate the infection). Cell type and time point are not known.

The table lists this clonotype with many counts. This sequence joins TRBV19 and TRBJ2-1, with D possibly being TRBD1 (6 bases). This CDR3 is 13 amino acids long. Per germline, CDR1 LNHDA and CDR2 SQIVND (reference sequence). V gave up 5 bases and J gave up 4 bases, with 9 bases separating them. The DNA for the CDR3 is TGTGCCAGTAGTCTCGACAGGTACAATGAGCAGTTCTTC. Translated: CASSLDRYNEQFF.

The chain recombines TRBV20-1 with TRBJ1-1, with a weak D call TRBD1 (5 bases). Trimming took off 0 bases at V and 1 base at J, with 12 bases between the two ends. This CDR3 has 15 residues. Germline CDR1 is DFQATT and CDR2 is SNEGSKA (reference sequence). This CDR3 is CSARDPGRANTEAFF. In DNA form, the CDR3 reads TGCAGTGCTAGAGATCCCGGCAGGGCGAACACTGAAGCTTTCTTT.

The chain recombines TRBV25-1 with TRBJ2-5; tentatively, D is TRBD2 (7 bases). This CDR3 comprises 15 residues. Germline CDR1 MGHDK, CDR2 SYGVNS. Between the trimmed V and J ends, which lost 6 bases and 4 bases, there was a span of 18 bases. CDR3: CASRTGRGAPETQYF. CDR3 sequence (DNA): TGTGCCAGCAGGACCGGACGGGGGGCTCCAGAGACCCAGTACTTC.

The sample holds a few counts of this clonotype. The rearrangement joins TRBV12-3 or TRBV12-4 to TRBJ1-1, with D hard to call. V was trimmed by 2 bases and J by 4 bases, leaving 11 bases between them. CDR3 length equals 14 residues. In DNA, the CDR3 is TGTGCCAGCAGTTTACGGCCACTGGGCACTGAAGCTTTCTTT. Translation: CASSLRPLGTEAFF.

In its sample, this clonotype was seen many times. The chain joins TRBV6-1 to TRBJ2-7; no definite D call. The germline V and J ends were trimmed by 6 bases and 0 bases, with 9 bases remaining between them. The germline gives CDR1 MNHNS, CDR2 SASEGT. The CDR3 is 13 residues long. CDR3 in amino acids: CASRKRSSYEQYV. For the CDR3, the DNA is TGTGCCAGCAGGAAGAGAAGCTCCTACGAGCAGTACGTC.

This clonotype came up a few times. This CDR3 reads CASTLWGNEQYF. CDR3 nucleotide sequence: TGTGCCAGCACTCTTTGGGGGAACGAGCAGTACTTC. This sequence joins TRBV6-2 or TRBV6-3 and TRBJ2-7; D possibly matches TRBD1 or TRBD2 (5 bases each). Germline lookup yields CDR1 MNHEY and CDR2 SVGEGT. The V end lost 7 bases, the J end lost 5 bases, and 12 bases lay between the germline ends. The CDR3 loop spans 12 amino acids.

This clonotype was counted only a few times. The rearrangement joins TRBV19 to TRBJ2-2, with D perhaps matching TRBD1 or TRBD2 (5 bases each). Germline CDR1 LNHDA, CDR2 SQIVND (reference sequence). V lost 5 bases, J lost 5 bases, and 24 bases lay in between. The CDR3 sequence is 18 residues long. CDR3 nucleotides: TGTGCCAGTAGTGAAATACCGGGACGACTTAAGGGGACCGGGGAGCTGTTTTTT. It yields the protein CASSEIPGRLKGTGELFF.

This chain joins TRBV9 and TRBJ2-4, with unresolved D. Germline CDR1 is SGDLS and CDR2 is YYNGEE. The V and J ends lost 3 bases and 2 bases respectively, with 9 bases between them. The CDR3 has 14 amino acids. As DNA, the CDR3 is TGTGCCAGCAGCGCGAAGGGTACCAAAAACATTCAGTACTTC. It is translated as CASSAKGTKNIQYF. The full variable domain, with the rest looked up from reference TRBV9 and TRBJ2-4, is DSGVTQTPKHLITATGQRVTLRCSPRSGDLSVYWYQQSLDQGLQFLIQYYNGEERAKGNILERFSAQQFPDLHSELNLSSLELGDSALYFCASSAKGTKNIQYFGAGTRLSVL.

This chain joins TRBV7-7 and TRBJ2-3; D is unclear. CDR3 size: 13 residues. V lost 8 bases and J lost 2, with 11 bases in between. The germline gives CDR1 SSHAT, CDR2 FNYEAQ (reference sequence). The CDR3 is CASAWQLTDTQYF. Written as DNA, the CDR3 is TGTGCCAGCGCGTGGCAGCTCACAGATACGCAGTATTTT.

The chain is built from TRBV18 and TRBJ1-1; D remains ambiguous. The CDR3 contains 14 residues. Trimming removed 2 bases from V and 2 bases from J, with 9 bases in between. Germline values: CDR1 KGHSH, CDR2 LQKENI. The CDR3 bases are TGTGCCAGCTCACCAATAGAGGGTAACACTGAAGCTTTCTTT. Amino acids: CASSPIEGNTEAFF. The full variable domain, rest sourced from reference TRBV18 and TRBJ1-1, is NAGVMQNPRHLVRRRGQEARLRCSPMKGHSHVYWYRQLPEEGLKFMVYLQKENIIDESGMPKERFSAEFPKEGPSILRIQQVVRGDSAAYFCASSPIEGNTEAFFGQGTRLTVV.

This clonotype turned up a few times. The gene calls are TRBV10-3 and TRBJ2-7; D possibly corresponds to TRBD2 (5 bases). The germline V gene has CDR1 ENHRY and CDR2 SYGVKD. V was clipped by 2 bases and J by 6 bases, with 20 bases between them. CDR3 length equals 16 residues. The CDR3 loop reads CAISETPGELLREQYF. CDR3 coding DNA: TGTGCCATCAGTGAGACCCCCGGGGAGCTCCTACGCGAGCAGTACTTC.

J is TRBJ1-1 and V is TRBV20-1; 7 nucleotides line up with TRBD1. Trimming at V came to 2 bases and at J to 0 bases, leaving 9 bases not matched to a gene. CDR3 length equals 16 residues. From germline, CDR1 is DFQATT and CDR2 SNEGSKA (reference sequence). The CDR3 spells CSARRTGGSMNTEAFF. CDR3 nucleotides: TGCAGTGCTAGACGGACAGGCGGAAGCATGAACACTGAAGCTTTCTTT.

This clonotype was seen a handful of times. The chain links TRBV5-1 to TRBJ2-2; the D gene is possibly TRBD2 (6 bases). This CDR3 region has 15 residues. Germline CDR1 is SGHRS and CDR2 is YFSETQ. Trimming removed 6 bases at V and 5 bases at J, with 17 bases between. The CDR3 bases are TGCGCCAGCAACCCCGGGACTGAAGGGACCGGGGAGCTGTTTTTT. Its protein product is CASNPGTEGTGELFF.

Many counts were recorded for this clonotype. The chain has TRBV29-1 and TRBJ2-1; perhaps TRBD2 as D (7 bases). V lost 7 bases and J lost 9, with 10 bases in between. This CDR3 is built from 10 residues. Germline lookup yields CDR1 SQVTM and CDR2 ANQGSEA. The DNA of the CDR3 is TGCAGCGCTGGGGGGGCTGAGCAGTTCTTC. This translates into CSAGGAEQFF.

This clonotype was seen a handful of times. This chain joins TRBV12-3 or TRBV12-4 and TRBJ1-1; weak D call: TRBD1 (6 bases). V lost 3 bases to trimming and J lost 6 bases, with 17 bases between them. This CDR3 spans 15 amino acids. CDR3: CASSFYRDPTAEAFF. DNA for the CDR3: TGTGCCAGCAGTTTTTACAGGGATCCCACCGCTGAAGCTTTCTTT.

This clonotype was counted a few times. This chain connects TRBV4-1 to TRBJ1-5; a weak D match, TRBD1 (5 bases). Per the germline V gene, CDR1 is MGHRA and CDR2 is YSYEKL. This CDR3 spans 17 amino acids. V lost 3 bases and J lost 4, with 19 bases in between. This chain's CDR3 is CASSHRYLGRWNQPQHF. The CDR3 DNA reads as TGCGCCAGCAGCCACCGATACCTGGGACGCTGGAATCAGCCCCAGCATTTT.

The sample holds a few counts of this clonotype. The CDR3 loop reads CASREGYYGYTF. The CDR3 nucleotides are TGTGCCAGTCGAGAGGGATACTATGGCTACACCTTC. The gene calls are TRBV19 and TRBJ1-2; D unclear. Between the trimmed V and J ends, which lost 8 bases and 3 bases, there was a span of 10 bases. There are 12 residues in the CDR3. CDR1 LNHDA and CDR2 SQIVND come from the germline V gene (reference sequence).

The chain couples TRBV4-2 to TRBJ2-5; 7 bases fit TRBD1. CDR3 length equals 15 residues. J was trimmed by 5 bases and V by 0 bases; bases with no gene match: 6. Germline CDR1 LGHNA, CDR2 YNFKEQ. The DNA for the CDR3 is TGTGCCAGCAGCCAAGACAGGGGGTTCAGGGAGACCCAGTACTTC. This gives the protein CASSQDRGFRETQYF.

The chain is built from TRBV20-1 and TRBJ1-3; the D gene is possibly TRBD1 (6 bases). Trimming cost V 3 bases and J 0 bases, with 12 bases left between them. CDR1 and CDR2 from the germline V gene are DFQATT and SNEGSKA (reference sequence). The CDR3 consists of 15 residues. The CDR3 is CSARGGADSGNTIYF. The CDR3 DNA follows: TGCAGTGCTAGGGGGGGGGCAGACTCTGGAAACACCATATATTTT.

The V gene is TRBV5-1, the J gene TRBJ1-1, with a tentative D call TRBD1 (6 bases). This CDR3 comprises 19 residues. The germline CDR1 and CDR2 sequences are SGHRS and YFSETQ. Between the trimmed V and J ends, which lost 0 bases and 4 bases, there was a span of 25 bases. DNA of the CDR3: TGCGCCAGCAGCTTGGTAGGAGGGGGGAGGCTTATGGGCAGCACTGAAGCTTTCTTT. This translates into CASSLVGGGRLMGSTEAFF. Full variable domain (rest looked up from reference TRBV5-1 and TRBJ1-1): KAGVTQTPRYLIKTRGQQVTLSCSPISGHRSVSWYQQTPGQGLQFLFEYFSETQRNKGNFPGRFSGRQFSNSRSEMNVSTLELGDSALYLCASSLVGGGRLMGSTEAFFGQGTRLTVV.

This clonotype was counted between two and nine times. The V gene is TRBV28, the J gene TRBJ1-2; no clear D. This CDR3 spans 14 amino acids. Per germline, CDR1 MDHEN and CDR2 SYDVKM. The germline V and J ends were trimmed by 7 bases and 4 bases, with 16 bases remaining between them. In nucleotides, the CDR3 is TGTGCCAGCACCTGGGCCGCTCTCGGCTATGGCTACACCTTC. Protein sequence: CASTWAALGYGYTF.

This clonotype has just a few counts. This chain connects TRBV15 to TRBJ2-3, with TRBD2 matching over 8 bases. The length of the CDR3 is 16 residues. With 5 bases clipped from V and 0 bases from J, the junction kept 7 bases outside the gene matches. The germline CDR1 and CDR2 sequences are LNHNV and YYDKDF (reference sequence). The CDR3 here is CATSSIAGPSTDTQYF. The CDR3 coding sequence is TGTGCCACCAGCTCCATAGCGGGGCCAAGCACAGATACGCAGTATTTT.

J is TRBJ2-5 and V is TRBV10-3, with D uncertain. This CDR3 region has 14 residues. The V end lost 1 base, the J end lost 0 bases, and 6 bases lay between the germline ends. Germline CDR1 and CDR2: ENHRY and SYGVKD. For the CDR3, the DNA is TGTGCCATCAGTGAGTATCCTGACCAAGAGACCCAGTACTTC. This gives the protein CAISEYPDQETQYF.

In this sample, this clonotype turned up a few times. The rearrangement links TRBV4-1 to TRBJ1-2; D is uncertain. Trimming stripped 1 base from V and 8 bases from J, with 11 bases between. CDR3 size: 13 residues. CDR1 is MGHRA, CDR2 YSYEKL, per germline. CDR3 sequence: CASSQVARRGYTF. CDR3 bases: TGCGCCAGCAGCCAAGTAGCCCGGCGCGGCTACACCTTC.

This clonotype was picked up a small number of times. The CDR3 here is CKLLRGFSGTEAFF. CDR3 nucleotide sequence: TGCAAACTCCTTCGGGGGTTTTCGGGAACTGAAGCTTTCTTT. The chain joins TRBV20-1 to TRBJ1-1, with D possibly matching TRBD1 (5 bases). Germline V CDR1 and CDR2: DFQATT, SNEGSKA (reference sequence). The CDR3 has 14 residues.

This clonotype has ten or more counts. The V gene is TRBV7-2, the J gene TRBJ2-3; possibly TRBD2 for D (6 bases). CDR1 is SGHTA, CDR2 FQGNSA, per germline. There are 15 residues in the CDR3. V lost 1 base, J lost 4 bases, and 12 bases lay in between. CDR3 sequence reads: CASSLGAGLADTQYF. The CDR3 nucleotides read TGTGCCAGCAGCTTAGGGGCGGGGTTGGCAGATACGCAGTATTTT. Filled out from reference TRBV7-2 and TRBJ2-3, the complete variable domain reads GAGVSQSPSNKVTEKGKDVELRCDPISGHTALYWYRQSLGQGLEFLIYFQGNSAPDKSGLPSDRFSAERTGGSVSTLTIQRTQQEDSAVYLCASSLGAGLADTQYFGPGTRLTVL.

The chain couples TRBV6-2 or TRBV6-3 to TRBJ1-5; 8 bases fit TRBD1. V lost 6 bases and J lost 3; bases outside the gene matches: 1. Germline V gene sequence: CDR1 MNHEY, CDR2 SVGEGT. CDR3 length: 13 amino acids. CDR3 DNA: TGTGCCAGCAGGGACAGGGACAATCAGCCCCAGCATTTT. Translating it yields CASRDRDNQPQHF.